Sequencing of this T cell receptor (beta chain) was carried out in a study of shared clonotypes between healthy human individuals. Study-wide results and limits: Generation probabilities of non-shared clonotypes were lower (relative to those shared by all four donors). Naive CD4 clonotypes were shared across a few donors at roughly 4.6%.

Worth noting for this clone: Antigen: not known.

Naive CD8 populations comprised CD45RO-negative cells positively selected for CCR7, excluding terminally differentiated effector memory CD45RA+ cells. J gave up 3 bases and V 0 bases, and 7 bases lay outside the gene matches. The CDR3 sequence is 17 residues long. Germline CDR1 and CDR2: SGHDN and FVKESK. A deep-level run was used for the assay. Original handling: In the immunoSEQ data, sequences were junction-only and lacked quality scores, so filtering differed. Some clones are missing from TCRdb's copy, which holds only in-frame ones; the method was immunoSEQ multiplex PCR. V, J and clone size are taken as reported in that table, and D and trimming were inferred from the DNA itself. Of over 2 million clones in the sample, less than 95% were seen once.

The chain has TRBV14 and TRBJ2-2; 7 bases fit TRBD2. Specimen: naive CD8+ T cells sorted from blood. The sequence was obtained from a young man in good health. The CDR3 is CASSQEVGAGYTGELFF. CDR3 bases: TGTGCCAGCAGCCAAGAAGTGGGAGCGGGATACACCGGGGAGCTGTTTTTT.